This entry features one TCR beta chain sequence. This specimen comes from a study of blood T cell repertoires in COVID-19. Study summary: Some COVID-19 samples were acute and others convalescent; all came from the United States, Italy and Spain. PBMCs, B-cell-depleted T cells, or T cells were the source of the cDNA or gDNA that made up the material.

Source study methods: Quantification of nucleated cells was approximated via reference gene primer amplification. Method: immunoSEQ multiplex PCR; TCRdb's copy keeps in-frame clones and lacks some. The DNA was the basis for D and trimming; V, J and clone size are from that table. Among about 340,000 clones, around four fifths were seen once, and the ten largest hold 3%. This CDR3 is 15 amino acids long. Unmatched junction bases numbered 10, after V lost 7 bases and J lost 5 bases. CDR1 SGHNT and CDR2 YENEEA come from the germline V gene. The sequenced sample was peripheral blood. The chain is built from TRBV11-3 and TRBJ2-1; TRBD2 matches at 8 bases. The sequence came from a man aged 25 to 40 with active or convalescent COVID-19. The CDR3 here is CASTTRGGAHNEQFF. In DNA, the CDR3 is TGTGCCAGCACCACCCGGGGGGGGGCCCACAATGAGCAGTTCTTC.